The 17 T cell receptor beta chains given below trace back to one sample, sequenced in a study of shared clonotypes between healthy human individuals. Clones were read by immunoSEQ multiplex PCR, and TCRdb kept only the in-frame ones, dropping some. Of approximately 2.1 million clones in the sample, approximately 95% were seen once. Sequenced: naive CD4+ T cells from PBMCs. Subset reported: CD45RA+ positively selected. Every receptor here comes from a man aged 18 to 30 in good health. Some clones in this sample may be carry-over from other donors' samples.

This clone was found once. The rearrangement links TRBV5-1 to TRBJ2-7; 9 positions match TRBD2. Per germline, CDR1 SGHRS and CDR2 YFSETQ. Trimming at V came to 0 bases and at J to 0 bases, leaving 4 bases not matched to a gene. The CDR3 consists of 16 residues. The chain's CDR3 is CASSLEGGRGSYEQYF. CDR3 DNA: TGCGCCAGCAGCTTGGAGGGCGGGAGGGGCTCCTACGAGCAGTACTTC.

A few counts support this clone. CDR3: CAVGDTNQPQHF. CDR3 DNA sequence: TGTGCCGTGGGGGATACCAATCAGCCCCAGCATTTT. The chain recombines TRBV2 with TRBJ1-5, with D possibly TRBD1 on 5 matching bases. V was clipped by 11 bases and J by 3 bases, with 11 bases between them. The CDR3 has 12 residues. CDR1 SNHLY and CDR2 FYNNEI come from the germline V gene.

The chain is built from TRBV4-3 and TRBJ2-1; the match to TRBD2 covers 10 bases. Germline CDR1 and CDR2: LGHNA and YSLEER. V lost 0 bases, J lost 10 bases, and 3 bases stayed unmatched. The CDR3 extends over 14 amino acids. Here the CDR3 DNA reads TGCGCCAGCAGCCAAGATACTAGCGGGATAGAGCAGTTCTTC. This translates into CASSQDTSGIEQFF.

The rearrangement links TRBV7-9 to TRBJ1-5; TRBD1 agrees at 8 bases. The CDR3 is 16 residues long. Trimming removed 0 bases from V and 5 bases from J; junction bases left unmatched: 6. Germline assignment: CDR1 SEHNR and CDR2 FQNEAQ (reference sequence). DNA for the CDR3: TGTGCCAGCAGCTTAGCGCAGGGGGCGGGGGATCAGCCCCAGCATTTT. This gives the protein CASSLAQGAGDQPQHF.

This chain connects TRBV28 to TRBJ2-7; possible D gene TRBD1, 5 bases. With 8 bases removed from V and 4 bases from J, the gap between germline ends came to 12 bases. CDR1 MDHEN and CDR2 SYDVKM come from the germline V gene. The CDR3 covers 12 residues. CDR3 sequence reads: CASHDQGYEQYF. For the CDR3, the DNA is TGTGCCAGCCACGACCAGGGATACGAGCAGTACTTC.

The chain couples TRBV10-2 to TRBJ1-2; the match to TRBD1 covers 7 bases. With V trimmed by 6 bases and J by 7 bases, 11 bases remained unmatched. CDR1 is WSHSY and CDR2 is SAAADI in the germline V gene. CDR3 size: 14 residues. The CDR3 here is CASRGDRVGGGYTF. The CDR3 bases are TGCGCCAGCAGAGGCGACAGGGTAGGCGGTGGCTACACCTTC.

Only a few counts were recorded for this clone. The chain recombines TRBV30 with TRBJ1-4; no firm D call. Germline CDR1 reads GTSNPN; CDR2 reads SVGIG (reference sequence). Trimming cost V 1 base and J 7 bases, with 4 bases left between them. CDR3 size: 11 residues. Written as DNA, the CDR3 is TGTGCCTGGAGTGAGCGTGAAAAACTGTTTTTT. This sequence encodes CAWSEREKLFF.

The chain links TRBV4-3 to TRBJ2-2; TRBD2 agrees at 8 bases. Germline V CDR1 and CDR2: LGHNA, YSLEER. The J segment lost 5 bases and the V segment lost 0 bases, leaving 11 bases of the junction unmatched. This CDR3 spans 18 amino acids. CDR3 amino acids: CASSQDRRGRRGTGELFF. The CDR3 bases are TGCGCCAGCAGCCAAGATCGGCGCGGGAGGAGGGGGACCGGGGAGCTGTTTTTT.

Comment on this clone: This same CDR3 is encoded by further DNA sequences in the sample. The gene calls are TRBV19 and TRBJ2-7; 8 bases map to TRBD1. The CDR3 length is 15 residues. V shed 3 bases, J shed 2 bases, and the junction held 6 bases outside the gene matches. Per germline, CDR1 LNHDA and CDR2 SQIVND (reference sequence). The CDR3 sequence: CASSIGGQGPYEQYF. In DNA, the CDR3 is TGTGCCAGTAGTATTGGAGGACAGGGTCCCTACGAGCAGTACTTC.

This chain connects TRBV6-5 to TRBJ1-5; a possible D gene is TRBD1 (6 bases). The V and J ends lost 5 bases and 5 bases respectively, with 16 bases between them. Per the germline V gene, CDR1 is MNHEY and CDR2 is SVGAGI. This CDR3 spans 15 amino acids. CDR3 sequence: CASSLSGGLDQPQHF. The CDR3 DNA is TGTGCCAGCAGTCTATCCGGGGGCCTCGATCAGCCCCAGCATTTT.

In its sample, this clone was seen once. The gene calls are TRBV30 and TRBJ2-5; D may match TRBD1 or TRBD2 (6 bases each). From germline, CDR1 is GTSNPN and CDR2 SVGIG (reference sequence). This CDR3 contains 13 residues. V lost 0 bases and J lost 5, with 10 bases in between. For the CDR3, the DNA is TGTGCCTGGAGTGTAACAGGGAGGGAGACCCAGTACTTC. Residues: CAWSVTGRETQYF.

As DNA, the CDR3 is TGTGCCAGCAGCTCCGGAAGAAGAGGCACTGAAGCTTTCTTT. Translating gives CASSSGRRGTEAFF. The chain links TRBV11-3 to TRBJ1-1; D is unclear. The V end was cut by 4 bases, the J end by 4 bases, with 13 bases between. The germline V gene has CDR1 SGHNT and CDR2 YENEEA. This CDR3 is 14 amino acids long.

The genes are TRBV29-1 and TRBJ1-2, with D hard to call. Trimming pared 6 bases from V and 4 bases from J, leaving 12 bases between. The CDR3 runs to 12 residues. Germline V lookup: CDR1 SQVTM, CDR2 ANQGSEA. The CDR3 DNA reads as TGCAGCGTCTCTGGGCTAGGCTATGGCTACACCTTC. Protein: CSVSGLGYGYTF.

The chain recombines TRBV5-4 with TRBJ2-7; D unclear. With 0 bases removed from V and 2 bases from J, the gap between germline ends came to 12 bases. Germline V gene sequence: CDR1 SGHNT, CDR2 YYREEE (reference sequence). CDR3 length equals 15 residues. CDR3 residues: CASSLGGRTTYEQYF. CDR3 sequence (DNA): TGTGCCAGCAGCTTGGGCGGCAGAACCACCTACGAGCAGTACTTC. Complete variable domain (other parts from reference TRBV5-4 and TRBJ2-7): ETGVTQSPTHLIKTRGQQVTLRCSSQSGHNTVSWYQQALGQGPQFIFQYYREEENGRGNFPPRFSGLQFPNYSSELNVNALELDDSALYLCASSLGGRTTYEQYFGPGTRLTVT.

The V gene is TRBV7-2, the J gene TRBJ2-7; 8 bases fit TRBD1. This CDR3 is built from 13 residues. Germline V gives CDR1 SGHTA, CDR2 FQGNSA. V lost 4 bases and J lost 4; bases outside the gene matches: 3. The DNA of the CDR3 is TGTGCCAGCAGCTGGGGACAGGAGTACGAGCAGTACTTC. It encodes CASSWGQEYEQYF.

The genes are TRBV29-1 and TRBJ2-3, with D unclear. The CDR3 totals 14 residues. Trimming stripped 4 bases from V and 6 bases from J, with 17 bases between. Per germline, CDR1 SQVTM and CDR2 ANQGSEA. In DNA, the CDR3 is TGCAGCGTTGCGCTAGGGCCCGCGATGGATACGCAGTATTTT. It codes for CSVALGPAMDTQYF.

This chain connects TRBV28 to TRBJ2-7; 9 bases agree with TRBD1. With 5 bases clipped from V and 4 bases from J, the junction kept 9 bases outside the gene matches. The CDR3 spans 15 residues. Germline CDR1 is MDHEN and CDR2 is SYDVKM. The CDR3 nucleotides read TGTGCCAGCAGTCGACTGACAGGGGGACCTTACGAGCAGTACTTC. Amino acids: CASSRLTGGPYEQYF.